This T cell receptor (beta chain) was observed in a study of early T cells in non-severe SARS-CoV-2 infection. Notes on the study in general: Lookups in VDJdb leaned toward anti-spike CD8 responses and missed private and CD4 specificities.

Each cDNA molecule carried a unique molecular identifier. TCRdb reprocessed the 5' RACE reads via MiXCR and lists one record per CDR3 protein. The top ten hold around a quarter of the sample, which has about 40,000 distinct CDR3 sequences, 5.8% seen once. This clonotype has a handful of counts. Antigen specificity is unknown. The length of the CDR3 is 13 residues. V lost 0 bases, J lost 2 bases, and 7 bases lay in between. Germline loops: CDR1 DFQATT, CDR2 SNEGSKA (reference sequence). The chain joins TRBV20-1 to TRBJ1-2; D is unclear. The sequenced material came from whole blood. This receptor was taken from an adult who was a healthcare worker with PCR-confirmed SARS-CoV-2 infection or an uninfected control (not recorded which). The CDR3 DNA is TGCAGTGCTAGAGAGCAGAAAAACTATGGCTACACCTTC. Its translation: CSAREQKNYGYTF.